These 5 T cell receptor beta chains came from one sample sequenced in a study of OX40 agonist ivuxolimab in advanced cancers. Sequencing used immunoSEQ multiplex PCR; TCRdb keeps in-frame clones, though not all of them. Here the sample spans approximately 27,000 clones, 79% being singletons. The sample consisted of CD4+ or CD8+ T cells sorted from blood, taken in a trial of the OX40 agonist ivuxolimab. Receptors were obtained from an adult with an advanced solid tumor such as melanoma, head and neck, liver or kidney cancer.

The rearrangement links TRBV19 to TRBJ1-3; D gene ambiguous. Germline loops: CDR1 LNHDA, CDR2 SQIVND (reference sequence). CDR3 length: 16 residues. V gave up 4 bases and J gave up 0 bases, with 13 bases separating them. Here the CDR3 reads CASSRAVDYSGNTIYF. Written as DNA, the CDR3 is TGTGCCAGTAGTAGGGCAGTTGATTACTCTGGAAACACCATATATTTT.

This rearrangement joins TRBV7-2 to TRBJ2-1, with TRBD1 matching over 7 bases. The CDR3 length is 16 residues. Germline CDR1 reads SGHTA; CDR2 reads FQGNSA. Trimming removed 3 bases from V and 0 bases from J; junction bases left unmatched: 5. The CDR3 nucleotides read TGTGCCAGCAGCTTGCAGGCAGGGGGCTCCTACAATGAGCAGTTCTTC. Encoded protein: CASSLQAGGSYNEQFF.

This sequence joins TRBV29-1 and TRBJ1-1; the match to TRBD1 covers 11 bases. The V gene end was trimmed by 7 bases and the J gene end by 1 base; junction bases not matched to a gene: 2. The germline V gene encodes CDR1 SQVTM and CDR2 ANQGSEA. This CDR3 has 13 amino acids. This chain's CDR3 is CSGTGGANTEAFF. The CDR3 nucleotides are TGCAGCGGGACAGGGGGCGCGAACACTGAAGCTTTCTTT.

This rearrangement joins TRBV9 to TRBJ1-2, with 12 nucleotides matching TRBD1. Germline trimming cut 5 bases from V and 7 bases from J; bases unmatched to any gene: 12. Germline CDR1 SGDLS, CDR2 YYNGEE. This CDR3 contains 16 residues. CDR3 nucleotide sequence: TGTGCCAGCAGTTTCAACCCCGGGACAGGGGGCGGTGGCTACACCTTC. It codes for CASSFNPGTGGGGYTF.

This chain uses TRBV5-5 with TRBJ2-4, with 9 bases that match TRBD2. Unmatched junction bases numbered 11, after V lost 4 bases and J lost 0 bases. The CDR3 is 18 amino acids. CDR1 is SGHKS and CDR2 is YYEKEE in the germline V gene (reference sequence). Here the CDR3 DNA reads TGTGCCAGCAGCCCGTTAGCGGGGGACACCTTAGCCAAAAACATTCAGTACTTC. Protein product: CASSPLAGDTLAKNIQYF. Looking up the rest from reference TRBV5-5 and TRBJ2-4 gives the full variable domain: DAGVTQSPTHLIKTRGQQVTLRCSPISGHKSVSWYQQVLGQGPQFIFQYYEKEERGRGNFPDRFSARQFPNYSSELNVNALLLGDSALYLCASSPLAGDTLAKNIQYFGAGTRLSVL.